Presented here are 9 T cell receptor beta chains from one specimen sequenced in a study of cytomegalovirus exposure and HLA in healthy donors. PCR primers comprised 60 Vbeta and 13 Jbeta primers. Libraries were prepared by immunoSEQ multiplex PCR; TCRdb keeps only in-frame clonotypes and omits some of them. Here the sample spans roughly 150,000 clones, roughly three quarters being singletons. Source material: PBMCs. These receptor sequences come from a woman aged 40 to 50 in good health and CMV-seropositive.

The chain links TRBV6-1 to TRBJ2-7; TRBD1 matches 8 bases. From germline, CDR1 is MNHNS and CDR2 SASEGT. The CDR3 sequence is 15 residues long. Trimming at V came to 5 bases and at J to 2 bases, leaving 8 bases not matched to a gene. The CDR3 sequence is CASSQPGQVTYEQYF. Here the CDR3 DNA reads TGTGCCAGCAGTCAGCCGGGACAGGTAACCTACGAGCAGTACTTC.

The genes are TRBV7-9 and TRBJ1-2; D is perhaps TRBD1 (6 bases). V dropped 5 bases and J dropped 7 bases, with 23 bases sitting between them. Germline V gives CDR1 SEHNR, CDR2 FQNEAQ (reference sequence). The CDR3 is 16 amino acids. The CDR3 is CASSPPISQGNRGYTF. Here the CDR3 DNA reads TGTGCCAGCAGCCCCCCTATATCACAGGGTAATCGTGGCTACACCTTC.

The chain uses TRBV7-9 and TRBJ1-1; D remains unclear. The V end lost 0 bases, the J end lost 6 bases, and 11 bases lay between the germline ends. The V gene's germline CDR1 is SEHNR and CDR2 FQNEAQ (reference sequence). This CDR3 has 14 amino acids. In DNA form, the CDR3 reads TGTGCCAGCAGCTTAGCCCTGGCGGGGTCTGAAGCTTTCTTT. This sequence encodes CASSLALAGSEAFF.

In its sample, this clone was seen once. The chain recombines TRBV7-6 with TRBJ2-7; D ambiguous. This CDR3 is 12 amino acids long. CDR1 SGHVS and CDR2 FNYEAQ come from the germline V gene. The V gene lost 1 base and the J gene lost 9 bases, with 10 bases spanning the gap. DNA of the CDR3: TGTGCCAGCAGCTTAGATAATCTCGGGCAGTACTTC. Its protein product is CASSLDNLGQYF.

The chain recombines TRBV7-8 with TRBJ1-6; D remains unclear. Trimming removed 4 bases from V and 0 bases from J, with 16 bases in between. This CDR3 has 18 residues. Germline V gene sequence: CDR1 SGHVS, CDR2 FQNEAQ. As DNA, the CDR3 is TGTGCCAGCAGCTCCCAACATCCGGGGAGCTCCTATAATTCACCCCTCCACTTT. Amino acids: CASSSQHPGSSYNSPLHF.

This sequence joins TRBV7-2 and TRBJ2-5; perhaps TRBD2 as D (5 bases). TRBJ2-7 matches the DNA end more closely, so the J call is doubtful. There are 15 residues in the CDR3. From germline, CDR1 is SGHTA and CDR2 FQGNSA. In DNA form, the CDR3 reads TGTGCCAGCAGCTTAGGTGGTAGCGTCTCCTACGAGCAGTACTTC. Translated, it gives CASSLGGSVSYEQYF.

The J gene is TRBJ1-2, the V gene TRBV7-9; possibly TRBD1 for D (6 bases). V lost 0 bases and J lost 2, with 16 bases in between. Germline CDR1 is SEHNR and CDR2 is FQNEAQ (reference sequence). The CDR3 is made up of 17 amino acids. CDR3 sequence (DNA): TGTGCCAGCAGCTTAGCGGTAGTCCGACAGGACAACTATGGCTACACCTTC. It is translated as CASSLAVVRQDNYGYTF.

The V call is TRBV15, the J call TRBJ2-2; tentative D call: TRBD1 (6 bases). V gave up 2 bases and J gave up 2 bases, with 15 bases separating them. This CDR3 has 17 residues. Per the germline V gene, CDR1 is LNHNV and CDR2 is YYDKDF (reference sequence). In DNA, the CDR3 is TGTGCCACCAGCAGACTCTTGGGGGACACTAACACCGGGGAGCTGTTTTTT. Its translation is CATSRLLGDTNTGELFF. The full variable domain, with the rest looked up from reference TRBV15 and TRBJ2-2, is DAMVIQNPRYQVTQFGKPVTLSCSQTLNHNVMYWYQQKSSQAPKLLFHYYDKDFNNEADTPDNFQSRRPNTSFCFLDIRSPGLGDTAMYLCATSRLLGDTNTGELFFGEGSRLTVL.

This chain connects TRBV9 to TRBJ2-1; 7 positions agree with TRBD1. The CDR3 loop spans 14 amino acids. V was pared by 0 bases and J by 6 bases, with 3 bases of the junction left unmatched. Germline CDR1 SGDLS, CDR2 YYNGEE. For the CDR3, the DNA is TGTGCCAGCAGCGTAGCAGGGGGTTTCAATGAGCAGTTCTTC. It codes for CASSVAGGFNEQFF.